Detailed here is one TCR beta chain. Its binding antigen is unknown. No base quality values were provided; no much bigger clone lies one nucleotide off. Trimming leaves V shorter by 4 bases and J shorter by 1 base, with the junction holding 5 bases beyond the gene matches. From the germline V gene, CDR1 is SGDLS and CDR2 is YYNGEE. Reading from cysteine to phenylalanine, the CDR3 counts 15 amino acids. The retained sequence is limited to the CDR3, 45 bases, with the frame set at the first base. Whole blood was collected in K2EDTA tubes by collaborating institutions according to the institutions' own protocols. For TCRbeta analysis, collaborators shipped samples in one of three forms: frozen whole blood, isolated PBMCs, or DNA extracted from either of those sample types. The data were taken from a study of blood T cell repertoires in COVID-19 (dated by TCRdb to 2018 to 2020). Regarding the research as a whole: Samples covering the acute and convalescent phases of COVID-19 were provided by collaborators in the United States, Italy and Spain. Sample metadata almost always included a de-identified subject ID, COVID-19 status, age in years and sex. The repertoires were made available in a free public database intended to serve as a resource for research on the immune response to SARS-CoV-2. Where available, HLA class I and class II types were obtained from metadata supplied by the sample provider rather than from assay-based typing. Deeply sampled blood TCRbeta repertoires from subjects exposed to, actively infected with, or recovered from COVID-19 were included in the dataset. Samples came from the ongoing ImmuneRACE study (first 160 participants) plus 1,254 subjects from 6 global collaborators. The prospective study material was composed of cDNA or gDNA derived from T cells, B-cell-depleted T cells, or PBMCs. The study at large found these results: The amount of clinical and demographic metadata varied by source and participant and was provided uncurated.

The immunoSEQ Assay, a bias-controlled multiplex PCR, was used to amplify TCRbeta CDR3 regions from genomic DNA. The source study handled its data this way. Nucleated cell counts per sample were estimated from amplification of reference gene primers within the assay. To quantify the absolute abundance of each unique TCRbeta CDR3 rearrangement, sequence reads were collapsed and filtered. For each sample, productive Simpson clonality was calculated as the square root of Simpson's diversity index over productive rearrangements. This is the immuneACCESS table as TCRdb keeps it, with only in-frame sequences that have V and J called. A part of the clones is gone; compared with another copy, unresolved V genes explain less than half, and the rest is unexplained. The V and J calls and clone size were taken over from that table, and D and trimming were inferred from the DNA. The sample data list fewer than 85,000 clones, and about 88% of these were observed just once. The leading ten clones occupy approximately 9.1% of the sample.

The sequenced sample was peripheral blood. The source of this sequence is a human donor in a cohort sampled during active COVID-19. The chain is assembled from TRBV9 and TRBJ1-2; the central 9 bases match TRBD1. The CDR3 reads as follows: CASSPGQGYNYGYTF. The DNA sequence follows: TGTGCCAGCAGCCCAGGACAGGGGTATAACTATGGCTACACCTTC.